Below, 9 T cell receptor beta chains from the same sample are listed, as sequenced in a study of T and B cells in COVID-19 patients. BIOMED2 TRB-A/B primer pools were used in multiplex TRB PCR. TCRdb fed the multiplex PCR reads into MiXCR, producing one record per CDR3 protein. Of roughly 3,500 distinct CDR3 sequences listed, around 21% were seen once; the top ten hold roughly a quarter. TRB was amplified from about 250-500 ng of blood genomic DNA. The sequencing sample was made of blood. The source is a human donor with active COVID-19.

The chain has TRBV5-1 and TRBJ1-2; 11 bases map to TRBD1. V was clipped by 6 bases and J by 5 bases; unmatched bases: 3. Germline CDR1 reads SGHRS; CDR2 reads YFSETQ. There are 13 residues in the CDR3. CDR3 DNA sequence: TGCGCCAGCATTGGGACAGGGGGTTATGGCTACACCTTC. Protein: CASIGTGGYGYTF.

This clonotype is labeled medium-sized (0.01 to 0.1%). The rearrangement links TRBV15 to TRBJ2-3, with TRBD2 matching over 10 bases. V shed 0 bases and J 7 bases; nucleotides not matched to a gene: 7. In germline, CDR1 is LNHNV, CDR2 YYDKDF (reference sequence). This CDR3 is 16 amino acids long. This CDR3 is CATSRDSSGRVNTQYF. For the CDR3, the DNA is TGTGCCACCAGCAGAGATTCCAGCGGGAGGGTAAATACGCAGTATTTT.

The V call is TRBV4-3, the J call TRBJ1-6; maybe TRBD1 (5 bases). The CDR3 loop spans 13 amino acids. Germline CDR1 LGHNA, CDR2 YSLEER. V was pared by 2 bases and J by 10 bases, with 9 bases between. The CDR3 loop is CASSQRGGSPLHF. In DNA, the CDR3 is TGCGCCAGCAGCCAAAGGGGAGGCTCACCCCTCCACTTT.

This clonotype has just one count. CDR3 nucleotides: TGTGCCAGCAGCTTAGGACAGACTGGAAACACCATATATTTT. Residues: CASSLGQTGNTIYF. The genes are TRBV11-1 and TRBJ1-3, with D perhaps matching TRBD1 (5 bases). The V gene lost 1 base and the J gene lost 2 bases, with 6 bases spanning the gap. The CDR3 extends over 14 amino acids. Germline assignment: CDR1 SGHAT and CDR2 FQDESV (reference sequence).

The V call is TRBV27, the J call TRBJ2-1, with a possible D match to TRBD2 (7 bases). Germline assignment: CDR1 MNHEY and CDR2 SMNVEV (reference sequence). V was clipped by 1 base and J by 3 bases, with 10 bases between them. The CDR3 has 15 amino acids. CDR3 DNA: TGTGCCAGCAGTTTATTAGGGGGGGTCTACAATGAGCAGTTCTTC. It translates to CASSLLGGVYNEQFF.

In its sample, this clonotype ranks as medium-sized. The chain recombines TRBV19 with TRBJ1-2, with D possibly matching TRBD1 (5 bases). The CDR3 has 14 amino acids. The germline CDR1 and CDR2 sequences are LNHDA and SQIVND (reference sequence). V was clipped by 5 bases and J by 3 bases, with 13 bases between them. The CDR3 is CASSVQWDHYGYTF. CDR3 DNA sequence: TGTGCCAGTAGTGTACAATGGGACCACTATGGCTACACCTTC.

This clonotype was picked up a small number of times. The CDR3 nucleotides read TGCAGCGCCAAAGCGGGCGCGAACACCGGGGAGACCCAGTACTTC. It codes for CSAKAGANTGETQYF. The chain carries TRBV29-1 and TRBJ2-5; the D gene is possibly TRBD2 (6 bases). The CDR3 consists of 15 residues. CDR1 is SQVTM, CDR2 ANQGSEA, per germline. Between the trimmed V and J ends, which lost 7 bases and 5 bases, there was a span of 23 bases.

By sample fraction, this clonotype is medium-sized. The CDR3 coding sequence is TGTGCCAGCAGTCCGACGGATTATTCCTACAATGAGCAGTTCTTC. This encodes CASSPTDYSYNEQFF. The V gene is TRBV6-6, the J gene TRBJ2-1; no firm D call. The ends were cut back, 5 bases at V and 1 base at J, with 12 bases in the middle. The germline V gene has CDR1 MNHNY and CDR2 SVGAGI (reference sequence). The CDR3 covers 15 residues.

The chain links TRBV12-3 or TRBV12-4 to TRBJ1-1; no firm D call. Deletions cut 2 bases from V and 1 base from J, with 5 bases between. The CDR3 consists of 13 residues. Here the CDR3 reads CASSLIRNTEAFF. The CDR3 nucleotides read TGTGCCAGCAGTTTAATTCGGAACACTGAAGCTTTCTTT.